This T cell receptor beta chain appears in the sequencing data of a study of T-cell reconstitution after alpha-beta-depleted transplantation in children. V was trimmed by 1 base and J by 8 bases, leaving 12 bases between them. CDR3 length: 14 residues. Germline CDR1 SEHNR, CDR2 FQNEAQ (reference sequence). Library preparation (for TCRbeta) was performed with unique molecular identifiers. TCRdb recomputed calls from the PCR reads with MiXCR, one row per CDR3 protein. The sample has roughly 670,000 distinct CDR3 sequences, approximately 14% seen once. This clonotype showed up many times. V and J are TRBV7-9 and TRBJ2-1; D uncertain. This receptor was obtained from a girl aged 2 to 9 with congenital amegakaryocytic thrombocytopenia, due to receive a stem cell transplant. The sample here was PBMCs, taken before TCRalphabeta/CD19-depleted stem cell transplant. CDR3 region: CASSLGDFTYEQFF. The CDR3 region has the DNA TGTGCCAGCAGCTTAGGGGATTTCACATATGAGCAGTTCTTC. The full variable domain, with the rest looked up from reference TRBV7-9 and TRBJ2-1, is DTGVSQNPRHKITKRGQNVTFRCDPISEHNRLYWYRQTLGQGPEFLTYFQNEAQLEKSRLLSDRFSAERPKGSFSTLEIQRTEQGDSAMYLCASSLGDFTYEQFFGPGTRLTVL.